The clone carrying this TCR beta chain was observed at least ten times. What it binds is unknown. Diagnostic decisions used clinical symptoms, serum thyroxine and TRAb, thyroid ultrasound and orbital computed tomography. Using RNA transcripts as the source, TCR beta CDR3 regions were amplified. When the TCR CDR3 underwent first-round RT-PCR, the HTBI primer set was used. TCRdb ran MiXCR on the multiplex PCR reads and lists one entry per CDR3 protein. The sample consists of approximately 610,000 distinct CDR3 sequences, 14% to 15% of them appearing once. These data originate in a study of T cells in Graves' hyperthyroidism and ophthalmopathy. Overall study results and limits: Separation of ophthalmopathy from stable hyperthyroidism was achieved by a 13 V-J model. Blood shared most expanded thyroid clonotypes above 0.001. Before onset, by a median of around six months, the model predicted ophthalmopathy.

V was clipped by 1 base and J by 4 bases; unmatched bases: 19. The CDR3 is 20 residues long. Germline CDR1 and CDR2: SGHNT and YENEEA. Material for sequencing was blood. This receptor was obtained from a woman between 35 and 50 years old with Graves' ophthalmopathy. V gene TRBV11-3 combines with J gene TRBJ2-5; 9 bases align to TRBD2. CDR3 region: CASSLVPPRVAGAEGETQYF. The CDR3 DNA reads TGTGCCAGCAGCTTAGTCCCCCCTCGAGTAGCGGGAGCGGAGGGAGAGACCCAGTACTTC.